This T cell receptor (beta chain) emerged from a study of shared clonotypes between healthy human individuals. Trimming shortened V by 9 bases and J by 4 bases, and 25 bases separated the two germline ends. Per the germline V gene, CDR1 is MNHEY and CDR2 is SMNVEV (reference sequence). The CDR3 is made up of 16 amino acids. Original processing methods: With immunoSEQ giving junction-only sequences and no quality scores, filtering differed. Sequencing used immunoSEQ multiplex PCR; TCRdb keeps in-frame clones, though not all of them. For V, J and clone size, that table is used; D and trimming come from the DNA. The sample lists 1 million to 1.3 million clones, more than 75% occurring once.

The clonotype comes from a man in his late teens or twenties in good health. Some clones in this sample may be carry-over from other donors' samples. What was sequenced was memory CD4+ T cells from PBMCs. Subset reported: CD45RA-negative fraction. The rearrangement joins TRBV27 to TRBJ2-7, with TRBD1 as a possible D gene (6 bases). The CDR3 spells CASPIPLTGWGYEQYF. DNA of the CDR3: TGTGCCAGTCCGATCCCCCTAACAGGGTGGGGATACGAGCAGTACTTC.